The entry that follows covers one T cell receptor (beta chain) sequence. Antigen specificity is unknown. Treatment reported: approximately 9-day PBMC culture with coronavirus spike peptide pools or control peptides (ViraFEST assay). The V and J ends lost 9 bases and 2 bases respectively, with 14 bases between them. The CDR3 extends over 15 amino acids. Looked up from germline, CDR1 is MDHEN and CDR2 is SYDVKM. This record comes from a study of vaccination and CD4 T cells after COVID-19. Study background: Post-COVID draws followed diagnosis by a median around 92 days (range 35 to 161). Overlapping SARS-CoV-2, HCoV-NL63, HCoV-OC43 and HCoV-229E spike peptides stimulated the cells.

Sequenced with the Oncomine TCR Beta short-read assay was DNA taken from cultured CD4+ T cells. TCRdb re-called the PCR reads through MiXCR, storing one row per CDR3 protein. This sample yields approximately 15,000 distinct CDR3 sequences, of which roughly 43% are seen a single time; 12% belongs to the top ten. The chain links TRBV28 to TRBJ2-6, with D unclear. The clonotype originates from a human donor who had recovered from COVID-19. The sample was CD4+ T cells from blood, cultured in vitro. In nucleotides, the CDR3 is TGTGCCAGTTGTGGGTCGGCGGCTGGGGCCAACGTCCTGACTTTC. Protein sequence: CASCGSAAGANVLTF. Full variable domain (outside the CDR3, taken from reference TRBV28 and TRBJ2-6): DVKVTQSSRYLVKRTGEKVFLECVQDMDHENMFWYRQDPGLGLRLIYFSYDVKMKEKGDIPEGYSVSREKKERFSLILESASTNQTSMYLCASCGSAAGANVLTFGAGSRLTVL.